This note documents a single T cell receptor beta chain sequence. The authors ran a second PCR of 7 to 11 cycles using a sample-barcoded 5' primer and a J-beta primer mix. Tags on each cDNA molecule came from a template-switch adaptor with 12 random nucleotides. TCRdb called the 5' RACE reads again in MiXCR, with one record for every CDR3 protein. The sample shows about 780,000 distinct CDR3 sequences, around half of them seen only once. The data belong to a study of blood T cells in healthy people across ages. This CDR3 spans 14 amino acids. The germline V and J ends were trimmed by 0 bases and 5 bases, with 8 bases remaining between them. Germline-derived CDR1 and CDR2 are LGHNA and YSLEER.

The chain links TRBV4-3 to TRBJ2-1; possibly TRBD1 for D (5 bases). The source of this sequence is a man aged 80 or over in good health. The sample was blood. CDR3 protein: CASSQDLGDNEQFF. The CDR3 DNA reads TGCGCCAGCAGCCAAGATTTAGGGGACAATGAGCAGTTCTTC.